This record concerns one TCR beta chain sequence. This sample stems from a study of cytomegalovirus exposure and HLA in healthy donors. Primers: 60 Vbeta forward and 13 Jbeta reverse. Generated by immunoSEQ multiplex PCR, the TCRdb table keeps only in-frame clones and is missing some. The sample lists some 220,000 clones, 75% to 90% occurring once. This CDR3 has 17 amino acids. Trimming took 1 base from V and 3 from J, leaving 18 bases between them. Germline loops: CDR1 SGHVS, CDR2 FQNEAQ. The TCR comes from a woman between 18 and 30 years old in good health and CMV-seronegative. This chain uses TRBV7-8 with TRBJ1-1; no definite D call. The sample taken for sequencing was PBMCs. For the CDR3, the DNA is TGTGCCAGCAGCTTAGAGGCGAGGATAAGTCTTTACACTGAAGCTTTCTTT. Amino acid sequence: CASSLEARISLYTEAFF.